These T cell receptor beta chains were read from a single sample in a study of radiation and T cells in renal cell carcinoma. TCRdb's copy holds only in-frame clones and misses some; the assay was immunoSEQ multiplex PCR. The sample has approximately 110,000 clones, roughly 85% seen once. The sequencing used blood, collected from a patient whose treatment included radiotherapy and nephrectomy. These receptors were collected from a woman aged 60-70 years with renal cell carcinoma. The CDR3 runs from the conserved cysteine through the conserved F or W. The order of the fields is V gene, J gene, D gene, clone size, CDR3 DNA, CDR3 protein. D genes are given only for firm matches. Only part of the rows carry a size: once, few, many, or a class if the clone is expanded.

>TRBV7-9|TRBJ1-1|-|few
TGTGCCAGCAGCTTACCGGGACGGCTGAACACTGAAGCTTTCTTT
CASSLPGRLNTEAFF
>TRBV4-2|TRBJ2-2|TRBD1|-
TGTGCCAGCAGCCAGGGGGACAGAAACACCGGGGAGCTGTTTTTT
CASSQGDRNTGELFF
>TRBV6-5|TRBJ2-7|-|-
TGTGCCAGCACTGTTTCCCAGGCAGTGACACGGGAGCAGTACTTC
CASTVSQAVTREQYF
>TRBV13|TRBJ2-2|-|-
TGTGCCAGCACCCAAGGAGTGGACCTTCTCACCGGGGAGCTGTTTTTT
CASTQGVDLLTGELFF
>TRBV12-1|TRBJ2-5|-|once
TGTGCCAGCAGACAAGAGACCCAGTACTTC
CASRQETQYF
>TRBV5-1|TRBJ2-3|-|once
TGCGCCAGCAGCCCAGGGAGCGCAGATACGCAGTATTTT
CASSPGSADTQYF
>TRBV19|TRBJ2-2|TRBD1|-
TGTGCCAGTAGTGGAGGGACAGGGCGAACCGGGGAGCTGTTTTTT
CASSGGTGRTGELFF
>TRBV19|TRBJ1-5|-|-
TGTGCCAGTAGTATGAGAATGGGCAATCAGCCCCAGCATTTT
CASSMRMGNQPQHF
>TRBV6-6|TRBJ1-6|-|-
TGTGCCAGCAGTTTGGGCAGGAAGACCCTCCACTTT
CASSLGRKTLHF
>TRBV14|TRBJ2-5|TRBD2|-
TGTGCCAGCAGCCGTCAGGGAGGGGAGACCCAGTACTTC
CASSRQGGETQYF
>TRBV15|TRBJ1-2|-|-
TGTGCCACCAGTACGGACAGTCTGGAGGGCTACACCTTC
CATSTDSLEGYTF
>TRBV2|TRBJ1-3|-|-
TGTGCCAGCAGCGAATTGACGGGAGGAGTAGAAAACACCATATATTTT
CASSELTGGVENTIYF
>TRBV28|TRBJ1-4|-|few
TGTGCCAGCAGCTCTACCGGGCCCCATGAAAAACTGTTTTTT
CASSSTGPHEKLFF
>TRBV6-6|TRBJ1-2|-|-
TGTGCCAGCCGGGAAGGGGGGCGGGAAAGCTACACCTTC
CASREGGRESYTF
>TRBV28|TRBJ2-7|-|-
TGTGCCAGCAGCTTAACGAGCTCCTACGAGCAGTACTTC
CASSLTSSYEQYF
>TRBV19|TRBJ1-1|TRBD1|-
TGTGCCAGTAGAGCAGGGACAGGCAACACTGAAGCTTTCTTT
CASRAGTGNTEAFF
>TRBV19|TRBJ1-4|-|-
TGTGCCAGTAGTATCCCGGGAGGAGATGAAAAACTGTTTTTT
CASSIPGGDEKLFF
>TRBV6-6|TRBJ1-1|-|-
TGTGCCAGCAGTCTTGGTCAAGGGGCTTTTGAAGCTTTCTTT
CASSLGQGAFEAFF
>TRBV11-1|TRBJ2-1|-|-
TGTGCCAGCACCAACGACGAGGGGAATGAGCAGTTCTTC
CASTNDEGNEQFF
>TRBV28|TRBJ2-2|-|many
TGTGCCAGCAGTTTAATAGGCTATTCGAACACCGGGGAGCTGTTTTTT
CASSLIGYSNTGELFF
>TRBV28|TRBJ1-4|-|-
TGTGCCAGCAGTTTTGCCCAGGGAACTAATGAAAAACTGTTTTTT
CASSFAQGTNEKLFF
>TRBV9|TRBJ2-5|-|-
TGTGCCAGCAGCGCTTCCGGGACCCACGGAGAGACCCAGTACTTC
CASSASGTHGETQYF
>TRBV5-1|TRBJ2-3|-|once
TGCGCCAGCAGCTTCAGGGGTGAGAGGACAGATACGCAGTATTTT
CASSFRGERTDTQYF
>TRBV6-1|TRBJ1-5|-|-
TGTGCCAGCACCGAACTGGACCGGCGAAATCAGCCCCAGCATTTT
CASTELDRRNQPQHF
>TRBV6-1|TRBJ2-7|TRBD1|once
TGTGCCAGCAGTGAGGACAGGGATGTTTCCGGGGAGCAGTACTTC
CASSEDRDVSGEQYF
>TRBV6-5|TRBJ1-2|-|-
TGTGCCACCGGGGGGGGCTACACCTTC
CATGGGYTF